These 2 T cell receptor beta chains originate from one sample sequenced in a study of T-cell memory formation after mild COVID-19. MiXCR, applied by TCRdb to the 5' RACE reads, yields one record per CDR3 protein. The table records about 84,000 distinct CDR3 sequences, over 11% of them present only once. Sequencing was carried out using PBMCs or a T cell subset sorted from them (not recorded which). The receptor set was obtained from an adult woman who had mild COVID-19 (a few samples of this study predate the infection). Cell type and time point are not known.

This clonotype came up a few times. CDR3 coding DNA: TGTGCCAGCAGCCAGGCCGCTCAGGGAGCCGGCACAGATACGCAGTATTTT. It is translated as CASSQAAQGAGTDTQYF. The gene calls are TRBV4-2 and TRBJ2-3; D may match TRBD1 or TRBD2 (5 bases each). Germline CDR1 LGHNA, CDR2 YNFKEQ. This CDR3 is 17 amino acids long. V was trimmed by 3 bases and J by 1 base, leaving 17 bases between them.

This clonotype was detected a few times. In nucleotides, the CDR3 is TGTGCCAGTAGTATAGGCAGCGGGGGGACCTACGAGCAGTACTTC. Translation: CASSIGSGGTYEQYF. The chain is built from TRBV19 and TRBJ2-7; 9 nucleotides align to TRBD2. V lost 1 base, J lost 2 bases, and 3 bases stayed unmatched. The CDR3 runs to 15 residues. CDR1 and CDR2 (germline): LNHDA, SQIVND (reference sequence).